These 10 T cell receptor beta chains originate from one sample sequenced in a study of T cells in Graves' hyperthyroidism and ophthalmopathy. RNA transcripts yielded amplified TCR beta CDR3 regions. RT-PCR in the first round (using the HTBI primer set) targeted the TCR CDR3. One entry per CDR3 protein, called by TCRdb with MiXCR from the multiplex PCR reads. Among about 300,000 distinct CDR3 sequences, roughly 19% were seen once, and the ten largest hold 35% to 40%. Sequenced sample: blood. These receptors all stem from a man aged 45-65 years with Graves' ophthalmopathy.

This clonotype showed up just a few times. The rearrangement links TRBV20-1 to TRBJ1-2, with 9 positions matching TRBD1. Germline CDR1 reads DFQATT; CDR2 reads SNEGSKA (reference sequence). This CDR3 has 11 amino acids. V shed 3 bases and J 7 bases; nucleotides not matched to a gene: 0. The CDR3 spells CSARDRGGYTF. CDR3 nucleotide sequence: TGCAGTGCTAGGGACAGGGGTGGCTACACCTTC.

The chain combines TRBV4-1 with TRBJ1-5, with D possibly TRBD1 on 5 matching bases. Trimming stripped 0 bases from V and 2 bases from J, with 11 bases between. Germline V lookup: CDR1 MGHRA, CDR2 YSYEKL. This CDR3 region has 16 residues. The CDR3 bases are TGCGCCAGCAGCCAAGACAGAGACAGCCGCAATCAGCCCCAGCATTTT. This gives the protein CASSQDRDSRNQPQHF.

The CDR3: CASSREDRGSGNTIYF. The CDR3, as DNA: TGCGCCAGCAGCCGGGAGGATCGGGGTTCTGGAAACACCATATATTTT. The chain carries TRBV4-1 and TRBJ1-3, with D uncertain. Germline V gene lookup returns CDR1 MGHRA and CDR2 YSYEKL. V was cut by 4 bases and J by 1 base, with 14 bases left in between. There are 16 residues in the CDR3.

V and J are TRBV20-1 and TRBJ1-1; D uncertain. This CDR3 region has 13 residues. Trimming stripped 6 bases from V and 0 bases from J, with 11 bases between. The germline V gene encodes CDR1 DFQATT and CDR2 SNEGSKA (reference sequence). This CDR3 reads CSALIGVNTEAFF. For the CDR3, the DNA is TGCAGTGCCCTCATTGGGGTGAACACTGAAGCTTTCTTT.

The chain is built from TRBV27 and TRBJ2-5, with 10 bases that match TRBD2. The CDR3 consists of 14 residues. The germline V gene has CDR1 MNHEY and CDR2 SMNVEV (reference sequence). The V and J ends lost 2 bases and 5 bases, in that order; junction bases with no gene match: 2. The CDR3 DNA follows: TGTGCCAGCAGTTTACTAGCGGGAGACGAGACCCAGTACTTC. Amino acid sequence: CASSLLAGDETQYF.

The V gene is TRBV9, the J gene TRBJ1-1; 11 bases line up with TRBD1. CDR3 length: 14 residues. The V segment lost 7 bases and the J segment 5 bases; nucleotides outside the gene matches: 7. CDR1 and CDR2 from the germline V gene are SGDLS and YYNGEE. The DNA for the CDR3 is TGTGCCAGCCGGAGGACAGGGGGCATGACTGAAGCTTTCTTT. As protein: CASRRTGGMTEAFF.

The chain recombines TRBV6-1 with TRBJ2-3; 10 nucleotides agree with TRBD2. Germline V gives CDR1 MNHNS, CDR2 SASEGT. V gave up 6 bases and J gave up 5 bases; unmatched junction bases: 8. This CDR3 spans 15 amino acids. The CDR3 sequence is CASSLIAGGIDTQYF. Here the CDR3 DNA reads TGTGCCAGCAGCCTTATAGCGGGAGGAATAGATACGCAGTATTTT.

The chain is built from TRBV14 and TRBJ1-3; D is unresolved. With 3 bases removed from V and 0 bases from J, the gap between germline ends came to 12 bases. This CDR3 has 16 amino acids. The germline CDR1 and CDR2 sequences are SGHDN and FVKESK. The chain's CDR3 is CASSQIPESSGNTIYF. The CDR3 DNA is TGTGCCAGCAGCCAGATACCGGAAAGCTCTGGAAACACCATATATTTT.

In this sample, this clonotype turned up many times. The chain carries TRBV5-1 and TRBJ2-2, with D possibly matching TRBD1 (6 bases). V was trimmed by 2 bases and J by 7 bases, leaving 15 bases between them. Looked up from germline, CDR1 is SGHRS and CDR2 is YFSETQ. The CDR3 length is 15 residues. The CDR3 region is CASSFDRTEGGELFF. The CDR3 DNA reads as TGCGCCAGCAGCTTTGACAGGACCGAAGGCGGGGAGCTGTTTTTT.

This clonotype was counted only a few times. This sequence joins TRBV9 and TRBJ2-3; maybe TRBD2 (6 bases). Trimming pared 3 bases from V and 0 bases from J, leaving 14 bases between. This CDR3 is built from 16 residues. Germline CDR1 reads SGDLS; CDR2 reads YYNGEE. The CDR3 nucleotides are TGTGCCAGCAGCGGGGCCCTCGGACTAAGCACAGATACGCAGTATTTT. Its protein is CASSGALGLSTDTQYF. The whole variable domain, remainder taken from reference TRBV9 and TRBJ2-3, is DSGVTQTPKHLITATGQRVTLRCSPRSGDLSVYWYQQSLDQGLQFLIQYYNGEERAKGNILERFSAQQFPDLHSELNLSSLELGDSALYFCASSGALGLSTDTQYFGPGTRLTVL.